This T cell receptor (beta chain) emerged from a study of memory CD4+ T cells and cytomegalovirus serostatus. Study details: This sample comes from healthy Belgian adults, 8 to 10 CMV seropositive, approximately 23 seronegative. General study findings and limits: Of under 200 reported CMV TCRbeta sequences, under 70 were found in memory CD4+ repertoires.

Data came from immunoSEQ multiplex PCR; TCRdb stores just in-frame clones and leaves some out. This table holds tens of thousands of clones, approximately 78% found once. As for this clone: Its matching antigen is unknown.

The sort gate was single viable CD3+CD4+CD8-CD45RO+ cells for memory CD4+ T cells. CMV serostatus came from serum IgG against pp150, pp28, p38, p52. With 5 bases removed from V and 1 base from J, the gap between germline ends came to 12 bases. The CDR3 is 16 residues long. Looked up from germline, CDR1 is SGHVS and CDR2 is FNYEAQ. The chain couples TRBV7-6 to TRBJ2-6, with a weak D call TRBD2 (6 bases). The TCR originated in an adult in good health and CMV-seronegative. Sequenced sample: memory CD4+ T cells from blood. The CDR3 sequence: CASSVSGGSGANVLTF. The CDR3 nucleotides read TGTGCCAGCAGCGTATCCGGGGGTTCTGGGGCCAACGTCCTGACTTTC.